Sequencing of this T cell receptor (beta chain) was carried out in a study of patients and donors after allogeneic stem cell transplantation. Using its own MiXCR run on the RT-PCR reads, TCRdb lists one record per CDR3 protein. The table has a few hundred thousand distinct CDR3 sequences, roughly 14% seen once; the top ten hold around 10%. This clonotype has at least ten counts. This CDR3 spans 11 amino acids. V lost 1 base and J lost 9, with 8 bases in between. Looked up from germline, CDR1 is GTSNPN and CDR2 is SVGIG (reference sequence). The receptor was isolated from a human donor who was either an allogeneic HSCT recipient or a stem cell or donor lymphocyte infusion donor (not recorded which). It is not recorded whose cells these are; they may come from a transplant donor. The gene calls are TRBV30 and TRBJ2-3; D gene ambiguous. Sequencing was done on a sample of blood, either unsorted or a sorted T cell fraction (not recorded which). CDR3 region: CAWSGVGTQYF. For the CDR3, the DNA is TGTGCCTGGAGTGGTGTGGGCACGCAGTATTTT.